This T cell receptor beta chain was sequenced in a study of T cell responses to AZD1222 COVID-19 vaccine. Repertoires were generated with immunoSEQ multiplex PCR, while TCRdb's copy carries only in-frame clones and drops some. Among roughly 150,000 clones, roughly 92% were seen once, and the ten largest hold less than 1.5%. V lost 3 bases, J lost 4 bases, and 8 bases lay in between. Germline V gene lookup returns CDR1 SGHDT and CDR2 YYEEEE. This CDR3 spans 12 amino acids. The V gene is TRBV5-6, the J gene TRBJ2-7; possibly TRBD1 or TRBD2 for D (6 bases each). Sample: peripheral blood, taken 28 days after the second AZD1222 dose. This clonotype was sampled from an adult who received the AZD1222 COVID-19 vaccine. Here the CDR3 reads CASSSGAYEQYF. The DNA for the CDR3 is TGTGCCAGCAGCTCGGGGGCTTACGAGCAGTACTTC.